The 27 T cell receptor beta chains in this list originate from one sample, sequenced in a study of OX40 agonist ivuxolimab in advanced cancers. Measured with immunoSEQ multiplex PCR; TCRdb has only the in-frame clones, and not every one. Of about 56,000 clones in the sample, 65% to 85% were seen once. The input for sequencing was CD4+ or CD8+ T cells sorted from blood, taken in a trial of the OX40 agonist ivuxolimab. The source of these receptors is an adult with an advanced solid tumor such as melanoma, head and neck, liver or kidney cancer.

This sequence joins TRBV6-1 and TRBJ2-5, with 8 positions matching TRBD2. The germline CDR1 and CDR2 sequences are MNHNS and SASEGT. The CDR3 totals 13 residues. The ends lost 10 bases at V and 5 bases at J; junction bases unmatched: 9. In DNA, the CDR3 is TGTGCCACCCACCAGCGGGAGAGGGAGACCCAGTACTTC. It codes for CATHQRERETQYF.

This clone appeared a few times. V gene TRBV30 combines with J gene TRBJ2-7, with TRBD1 matching over 7 bases. The germline V gene encodes CDR1 GTSNPN and CDR2 SVGIG (reference sequence). V shed 4 bases, J shed 3 bases, and the junction held 3 bases outside the gene matches. The CDR3 extends over 12 amino acids. CDR3 region: CAWNRGGYEQYF. The CDR3 nucleotides read TGTGCCTGGAACAGGGGCGGCTACGAGCAGTACTTC.

This chain connects TRBV9 to TRBJ1-1; no clear D. The V gene's germline CDR1 is SGDLS and CDR2 YYNGEE. The V end was cut by 3 bases, the J end by 5 bases, with 11 bases between. The CDR3 totals 13 residues. The CDR3 here is CASSGAIGTEAFF. The CDR3 DNA reads as TGTGCCAGCAGCGGAGCCATCGGTACTGAAGCTTTCTTT.

This clone has just a few counts. The genes are TRBV6-1 and TRBJ1-5; no definite D call. V was trimmed by 0 bases and J by 3 bases, leaving 15 bases between them. The CDR3 has 17 amino acids. CDR1 and CDR2 (germline): MNHNS, SASEGT. The CDR3 DNA sequence: TGTGCCAGCAGTGAAGCGCGCACCCTGACAATCAATCAGCCCCAGCATTTT. Its translation is CASSEARTLTINQPQHF.

The V gene is TRBV29-1, the J gene TRBJ2-7; 7 nucleotides align to TRBD1. The CDR3 totals 14 residues. CDR1 and CDR2 (germline): SQVTM, ANQGSEA. J gave up 0 bases and V 7 bases, and 9 bases lay outside the gene matches. The CDR3 DNA reads TGCAGCGCTACGGGACAGCGCAGCTCCTACGAGCAGTACTTC. Translating gives CSATGQRSSYEQYF.

V and J are TRBV6-1 and TRBJ1-2; TRBD1 agrees at 7 bases. J lost 5 bases, V lost 4 bases, and 4 bases had no gene match. Germline V gene data show CDR1 as MNHNS and CDR2 as SASEGT. The CDR3 has 13 residues. The CDR3, as DNA: TGTGCCAGCAGTGTAACAGGGGTTTATGGCTACACCTTC. This translates into CASSVTGVYGYTF.

The chain recombines TRBV5-6 with TRBJ2-7; D not certain. The CDR3 runs 15 residues. Germline lookup yields CDR1 SGHDT and CDR2 YYEEEE. V lost 4 bases and J lost 4, with 18 bases in between. The CDR3 is CASSPGSGSDYEQYF. As DNA, the CDR3 is TGTGCCAGCAGCCCAGGATCCGGTTCTGATTACGAGCAGTACTTC.

This chain links TRBV2 with TRBJ2-7; 7 bases fit TRBD1. J gave up 7 bases and V 7 bases, and 7 bases lay outside the gene matches. The germline V gene has CDR1 SNHLY and CDR2 FYNNEI. This CDR3 has 12 residues. CDR3 amino acids: CASKQGPREQYF. CDR3 coding DNA: TGTGCCAGCAAACAGGGGCCCCGGGAGCAGTACTTC.

Notes on this clone: A junction boundary mismatches the germline segment, possibly from a read error. The V gene is TRBV7-7, the J gene TRBJ2-2; D remains unclear. The CDR3 covers 13 residues. Per the germline V gene, CDR1 is SSHAT and CDR2 is FNYEAQ (reference sequence). The CDR3 is CASSPAKTGELFF. The DNA for the CDR3 is TGTGCCAGCAGCCCCGCGAAGACCGGGGAGCTGTTTTTT. Looking up the rest from reference TRBV7-7 and TRBJ2-2 gives the full variable domain: GAGVSQSPRYKVTKRGQDVTLRCDPISSHATLYWYQQALGQGPEFLTYFNYEAQPDKSGLPSDRFSAERPEGSISTLTIQRTEQRDSAMYRCASSPAKTGELFFGEGSRLTVL.

The rearrangement uses TRBV19 and TRBJ2-1; no reliable D call. V was shortened by 1 base and J by 0 bases, with 13 bases between the two germline ends. CDR3 size: 17 residues. Germline V gene data show CDR1 as LNHDA and CDR2 as SQIVND (reference sequence). The CDR3 DNA follows: TGTGCCAGTAGTATAGGGCCAGGTGTGAGCTCCTACAATGAGCAGTTCTTC. Protein: CASSIGPGVSSYNEQFF.

CDR3 region: CAWRAGQATNEKLFF. The CDR3 region has the DNA TGTGCCTGGAGGGCAGGGCAGGCAACTAATGAAAAACTGTTTTTT. V is TRBV30 and J is TRBJ1-4, with D perhaps TRBD1 (5 bases). Trimming took 3 bases from V and 0 from J, leaving 11 bases between them. The CDR3 is made up of 15 amino acids. The V gene's germline CDR1 is GTSNPN and CDR2 SVGIG (reference sequence).

CDR3 sequence reads: CASSLVGGRTEAFF. The CDR3, as DNA: TGCGCCAGCAGCTTGGTGGGGGGTAGGACTGAAGCTTTCTTT. This chain connects TRBV5-1 to TRBJ1-1; weak D call: TRBD1 (5 bases). The V and J ends lost 0 bases and 5 bases respectively, with 11 bases between them. Germline CDR1 reads SGHRS; CDR2 reads YFSETQ. CDR3 length equals 14 residues.

This clone has only a few counts. The chain combines TRBV10-3 with TRBJ2-7, with D tentatively TRBD1 (6 bases). CDR1 ENHRY and CDR2 SYGVKD come from the germline V gene. CDR3 length equals 14 residues. Trimming shortened V by 11 bases and J by 0 bases, and 17 bases separated the two germline ends. CDR3 nucleotide sequence: TGTGCCTCAAAAGGGACATCCGGCTCCTACGAGCAGTACTTC. Translated: CASKGTSGSYEQYF.

The chain employs TRBV5-4 and TRBJ2-5; TRBD2 agrees at 10 bases. The CDR3 covers 16 residues. The V gene's germline CDR1 is SGHNT and CDR2 YYREEE (reference sequence). V shed 3 bases, J shed 4 bases, and the junction held 9 bases outside the gene matches. The CDR3: CASSWEPASGGETQYF. CDR3 nucleotides: TGTGCCAGCAGCTGGGAGCCGGCTAGCGGGGGAGAGACCCAGTACTTC. Using reference TRBV5-4 and TRBJ2-5 for the parts outside the CDR3, the full variable domain is ETGVTQSPTHLIKTRGQQVTLRCSSQSGHNTVSWYQQALGQGPQFIFQYYREEENGRGNFPPRFSGLQFPNYSSELNVNALELDDSALYLCASSWEPASGGETQYFGPGTRLLVL.

V and J are TRBV7-9 and TRBJ1-6, with unresolved D. The CDR3 sequence is 14 residues long. The V end was cut by 5 bases, the J end by 10 bases, with 15 bases between. Germline V gives CDR1 SEHNR, CDR2 FQNEAQ (reference sequence). This CDR3 reads CASSNALGYSPLHF. CDR3 nucleotide sequence: TGTGCCAGCAGCAATGCCCTCGGATACTCACCCCTCCACTTT.

The chain has TRBV7-2 and TRBJ2-2; D gene unclear. CDR1 SGHTA and CDR2 FQGNSA come from the germline V gene. V was trimmed by 2 bases and J by 8 bases, leaving 6 bases between them. The CDR3 length is 12 residues. CDR3 sequence: CASSLLQGELFF. Here the CDR3 DNA reads TGTGCCAGCAGCTTACTTCAGGGGGAGCTGTTTTTT.

This sequence joins TRBV28 and TRBJ1-6; D unclear. V lost 1 base and J lost 9, with 4 bases in between. The germline V gene encodes CDR1 MDHEN and CDR2 SYDVKM. The length of the CDR3 is 12 residues. In nucleotides, the CDR3 is TGTGCCAGCAGTTTATTTAGTTCACCCCTCCACTTT. This translates into CASSLFSSPLHF.

The chain couples TRBV5-4 to TRBJ2-3, with no clear D. The V end was cut by 3 bases, the J end by 8 bases, with 13 bases between. Germline CDR1 SGHNT, CDR2 YYREEE (reference sequence). The length of the CDR3 is 13 residues. The chain's CDR3 is CASSSGEFGTQYF. CDR3 DNA sequence: TGTGCCAGCAGCTCCGGCGAATTTGGTACGCAGTATTTT.

This chain uses TRBV6-6 with TRBJ2-7; unclear D gene. This CDR3 is 15 amino acids long. The germline V and J ends were trimmed by 2 bases and 2 bases, with 13 bases remaining between them. Germline-derived CDR1 and CDR2 are MNHNY and SVGAGI (reference sequence). This CDR3 is CASSYARATPYEQYF. CDR3 in DNA: TGTGCCAGCAGTTACGCAAGAGCTACTCCCTACGAGCAGTACTTC.

The rearrangement links TRBV30 to TRBJ1-2, with D perhaps TRBD1 (6 bases). Trimming shortened V by 1 base and J by 7 bases, and 19 bases separated the two germline ends. Per germline, CDR1 GTSNPN and CDR2 SVGIG (reference sequence). The CDR3 extends over 15 amino acids. The CDR3 sequence: CAWSALRPGGSGYTF. CDR3 coding DNA: TGTGCCTGGAGTGCCCTCAGGCCGGGGGGCTCTGGCTACACCTTC. The complete variable domain, with remaining parts taken from reference TRBV30 and TRBJ1-2, reads SQTIHQWPATLVQPVGSPLSLECTVEGTSNPNLYWYRQAAGRGLQLLFYSVGIGQISSEVPQNLSASRPQDRQFILSSKKLLLSDSGFYLCAWSALRPGGSGYTFGSGTRLTVV.

This chain connects TRBV25-1 to TRBJ1-1; D uncertain. The length of the CDR3 is 14 residues. CDR1 MGHDK and CDR2 SYGVNS come from the germline V gene. Trimming stripped 6 bases from V and 6 bases from J, with 17 bases between. DNA for the CDR3: TGTGCCAGCAGCCCTATGGGAGCGGCCGCTGAAGCTTTCTTT. It encodes CASSPMGAAAEAFF.

V usage is TRBV5-1 and J usage is TRBJ2-3, with 7 nucleotides matching TRBD1. The V gene end was trimmed by 7 bases and the J gene end by 3 bases; junction bases not matched to a gene: 5. Germline V lookup: CDR1 SGHRS, CDR2 YFSETQ. This CDR3 has 13 amino acids. The CDR3 coding sequence is TGCGCCAGCTCCACAGGGGATACAGATACGCAGTATTTT. This codes for CASSTGDTDTQYF. Filled out from reference TRBV5-1 and TRBJ2-3, the complete variable domain reads KAGVTQTPRYLIKTRGQQVTLSCSPISGHRSVSWYQQTPGQGLQFLFEYFSETQRNKGNFPGRFSGRQFSNSRSEMNVSTLELGDSALYLCASSTGDTDTQYFGPGTRLTVL.

The rearrangement joins TRBV7-8 to TRBJ2-3; the match to TRBD1 covers 8 bases. Trimming removed 6 bases from V and 1 base from J; junction bases left unmatched: 9. The CDR3 totals 16 residues. Looked up from germline, CDR1 is SGHVS and CDR2 is FQNEAQ. The CDR3 is CASRKKPGQGTDTQYF. CDR3 in DNA: TGTGCCAGCAGGAAAAAACCGGGACAGGGCACAGATACGCAGTATTTT.

V and J are TRBV4-2 and TRBJ2-7; 11 bases agree with TRBD1. From germline, CDR1 is LGHNA and CDR2 YNFKEQ. V lost 4 bases and J lost 4; bases outside the gene matches: 9. This CDR3 comprises 16 residues. This CDR3 is CASSPFGTGGYYEQYF. CDR3 bases: TGTGCCAGCAGCCCATTCGGGACAGGGGGTTATTACGAGCAGTACTTC.

The chain uses TRBV4-1 and TRBJ1-1; 10 bases agree with TRBD1. This CDR3 has 15 residues. The germline CDR1 and CDR2 sequences are MGHRA and YSYEKL. V lost 3 bases to trimming and J lost 3 bases; unmatched junction nucleotides: 4. The CDR3, as DNA: TGCGCCAGCAGCCAGGCCGGACAGGGGGACACTGAAGCTTTCTTT. It specifies CASSQAGQGDTEAFF.

CDR3 protein: CASSLGDRDNTEAFF. DNA of the CDR3: TGTGCCAGCAGCTTAGGAGACAGGGACAACACTGAAGCTTTCTTT. The J gene is TRBJ1-1, the V gene TRBV5-6; 7 bases are shared with TRBD1. Trimming took 2 bases from V and 2 from J; bases not matched to a gene: 6. Germline V lookup: CDR1 SGHDT, CDR2 YYEEEE. CDR3 length: 15 residues.

The chain links TRBV7-6 to TRBJ2-1, with D unresolved. The V and J ends lost 6 bases and 6 bases respectively, with 6 bases between them. The CDR3 length is 11 residues. CDR1 and CDR2 (germline): SGHVS, FNYEAQ. The CDR3 loop is CASSLTNEQFF. Written as DNA, the CDR3 is TGTGCCAGCAGTTTAACCAATGAGCAGTTCTTC.